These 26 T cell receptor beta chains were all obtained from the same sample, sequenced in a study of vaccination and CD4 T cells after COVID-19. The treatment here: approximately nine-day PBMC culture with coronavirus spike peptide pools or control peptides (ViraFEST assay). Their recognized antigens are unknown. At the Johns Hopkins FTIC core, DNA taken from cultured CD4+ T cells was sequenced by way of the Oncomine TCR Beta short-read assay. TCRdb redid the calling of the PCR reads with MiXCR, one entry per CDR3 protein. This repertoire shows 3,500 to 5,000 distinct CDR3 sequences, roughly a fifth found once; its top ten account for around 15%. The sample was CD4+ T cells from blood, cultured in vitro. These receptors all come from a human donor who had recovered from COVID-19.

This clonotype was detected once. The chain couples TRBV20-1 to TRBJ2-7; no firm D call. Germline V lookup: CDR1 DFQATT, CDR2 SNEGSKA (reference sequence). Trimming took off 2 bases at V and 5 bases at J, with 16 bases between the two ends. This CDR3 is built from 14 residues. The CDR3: CSARRSGQRNEQYF. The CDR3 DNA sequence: TGCAGTGCTAGACGTTCTGGGCAGCGTAACGAGCAGTACTTC.

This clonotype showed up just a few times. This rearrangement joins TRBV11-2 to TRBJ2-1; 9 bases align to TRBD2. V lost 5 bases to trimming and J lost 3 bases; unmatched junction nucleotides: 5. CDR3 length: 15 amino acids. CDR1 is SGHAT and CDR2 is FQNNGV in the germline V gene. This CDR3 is CASSARGGLYNEQFF. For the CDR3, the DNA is TGTGCCAGCAGCGCGCGGGGGGGCCTCTACAATGAGCAGTTCTTC.

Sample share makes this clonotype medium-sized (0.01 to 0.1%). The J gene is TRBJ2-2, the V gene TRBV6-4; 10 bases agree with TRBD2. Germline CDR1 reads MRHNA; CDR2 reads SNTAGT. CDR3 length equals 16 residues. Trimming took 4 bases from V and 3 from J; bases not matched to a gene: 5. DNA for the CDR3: TGTGCCAGCAGTGTGGAAGCGGGGGGGCACACCGGGGAGCTGTTTTTT. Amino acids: CASSVEAGGHTGELFF.

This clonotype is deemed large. The CDR3 bases are TGTGCCAGTAGTATGAGTACCCTCCAGGGGCGTTTTTATGGCTACACCTTC. Protein: CASSMSTLQGRFYGYTF. The chain is built from TRBV19 and TRBJ1-2; possible D gene TRBD1, 6 bases. The CDR3 spans 17 residues. Germline-derived CDR1 and CDR2 are LNHDA and SQIVND (reference sequence). Between the trimmed V and J ends, which lost 3 bases and 5 bases, there was a span of 22 bases. The whole variable domain, remainder taken from reference TRBV19 and TRBJ1-2, is DGGITQSPKYLFRKEGQNVTLSCEQNLNHDAMYWYRQDPGQGLRLIYYSQIVNDFQKGDIAEGYSVSREKKESFPLTVTSAQKNPTAFYLCASSMSTLQGRFYGYTFGSGTRLTVV.

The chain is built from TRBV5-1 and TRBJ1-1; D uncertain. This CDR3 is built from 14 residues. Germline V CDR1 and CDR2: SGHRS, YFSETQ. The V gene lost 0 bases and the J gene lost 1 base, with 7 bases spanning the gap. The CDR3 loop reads CASSLVAGNTEAFF. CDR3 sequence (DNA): TGCGCCAGCAGCTTGGTAGCGGGGAACACTGAAGCTTTCTTT.

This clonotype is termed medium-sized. The CDR3 nucleotides read TGTGCCTGGAGTGTACCAACAGGGCAGGGCGGTGGCTACACCTTC. It specifies CAWSVPTGQGGGYTF. The gene calls are TRBV30 and TRBJ1-2; weak D call: TRBD1 (6 bases). Per germline, CDR1 GTSNPN and CDR2 SVGIG (reference sequence). The CDR3 totals 15 residues. The V and J ends lost 0 bases and 7 bases respectively, with 18 bases between them.

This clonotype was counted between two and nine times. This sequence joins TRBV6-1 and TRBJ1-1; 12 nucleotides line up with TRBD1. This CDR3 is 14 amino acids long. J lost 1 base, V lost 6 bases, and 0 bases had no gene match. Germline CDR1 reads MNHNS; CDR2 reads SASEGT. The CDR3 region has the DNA TGTGCCAGCAGGGGACAGGGGGCGAACACTGAAGCTTTCTTT. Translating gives CASRGQGANTEAFF.

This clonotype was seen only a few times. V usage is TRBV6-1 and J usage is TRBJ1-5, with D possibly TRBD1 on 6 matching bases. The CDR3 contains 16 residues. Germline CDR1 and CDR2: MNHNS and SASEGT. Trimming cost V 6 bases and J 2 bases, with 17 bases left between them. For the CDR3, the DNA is TGTGCCAGCAGCTCCACAGGGAGGGGTGGCAATCAGCCCCAGCATTTT. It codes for CASSSTGRGGNQPQHF.

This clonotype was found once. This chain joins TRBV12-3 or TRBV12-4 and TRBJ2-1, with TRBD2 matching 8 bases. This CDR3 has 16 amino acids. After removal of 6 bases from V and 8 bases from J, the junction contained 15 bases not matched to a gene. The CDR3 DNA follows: TGTGCCAGCAGCCTGTGGAGGGGACTAGAGGTCGATGAGCAGTTCTTC. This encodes CASSLWRGLEVDEQFF.

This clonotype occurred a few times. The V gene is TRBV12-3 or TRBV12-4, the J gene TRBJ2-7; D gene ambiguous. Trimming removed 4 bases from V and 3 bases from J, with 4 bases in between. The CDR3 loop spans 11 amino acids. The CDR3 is CASSSLYEQYF. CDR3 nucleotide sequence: TGTGCCAGCAGTTCACTCTACGAGCAGTACTTC.

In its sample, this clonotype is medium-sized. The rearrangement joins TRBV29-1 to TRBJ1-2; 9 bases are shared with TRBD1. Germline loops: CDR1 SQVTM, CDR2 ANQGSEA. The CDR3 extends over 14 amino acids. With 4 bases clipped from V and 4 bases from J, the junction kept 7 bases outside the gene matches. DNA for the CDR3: TGCAGCGTTGCGGTCGAGGGACAGGGCTATGGCTACACCTTC. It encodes CSVAVEGQGYGYTF. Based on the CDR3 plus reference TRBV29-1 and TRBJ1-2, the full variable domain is SAVISQKPSRDICQRGTSLTIQCQVDSQVTMMFWYRQQPGQSLTLIATANQGSEATYESGFVIDKFPISRPNLTFSTLTVSNMSPEDSSIYLCSVAVEGQGYGYTFGSGTRLTVV.

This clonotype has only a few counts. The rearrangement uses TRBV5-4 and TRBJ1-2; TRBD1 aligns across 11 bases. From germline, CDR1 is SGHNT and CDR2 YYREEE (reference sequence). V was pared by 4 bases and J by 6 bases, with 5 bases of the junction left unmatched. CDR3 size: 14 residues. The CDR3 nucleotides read TGTGCCAGCAGCGCGGGACAGGGGGAAAATGGCTACACCTTC. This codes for CASSAGQGENGYTF.

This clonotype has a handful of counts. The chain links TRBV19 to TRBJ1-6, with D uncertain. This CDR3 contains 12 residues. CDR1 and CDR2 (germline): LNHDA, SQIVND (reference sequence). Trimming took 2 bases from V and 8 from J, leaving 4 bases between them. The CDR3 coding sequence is TGTGCCAGTAGTATAAAGGATTCACCCCTCCACTTT. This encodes CASSIKDSPLHF.

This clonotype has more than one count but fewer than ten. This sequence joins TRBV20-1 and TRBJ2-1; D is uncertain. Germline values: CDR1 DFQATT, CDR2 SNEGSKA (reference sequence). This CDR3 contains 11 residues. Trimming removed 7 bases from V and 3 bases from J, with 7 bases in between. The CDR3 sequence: CSGLSYNEQFF. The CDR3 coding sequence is TGCAGTGGACTCAGCTACAATGAGCAGTTCTTC.

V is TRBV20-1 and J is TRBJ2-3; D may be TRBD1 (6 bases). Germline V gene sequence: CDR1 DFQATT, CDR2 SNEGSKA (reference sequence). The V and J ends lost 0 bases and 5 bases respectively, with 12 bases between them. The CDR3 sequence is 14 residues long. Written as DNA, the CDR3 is TGCAGTGCTAGAGATATGGGGGCCCTAGATACGCAGTATTTT. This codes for CSARDMGALDTQYF.

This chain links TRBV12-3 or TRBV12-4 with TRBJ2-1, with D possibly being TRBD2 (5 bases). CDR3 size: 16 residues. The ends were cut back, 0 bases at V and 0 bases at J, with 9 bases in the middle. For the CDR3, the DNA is TGTGCCAGCAGTTTAGCGCGGAGGAGCTCCTACAATGAGCAGTTCTTC. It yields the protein CASSLARRSSYNEQFF.

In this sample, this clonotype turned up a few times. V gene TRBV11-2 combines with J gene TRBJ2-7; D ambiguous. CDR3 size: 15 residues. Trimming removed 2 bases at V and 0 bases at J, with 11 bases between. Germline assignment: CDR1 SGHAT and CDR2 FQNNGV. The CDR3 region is CASSLSSDVSYEQYF. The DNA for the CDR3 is TGTGCCAGCAGCTTAAGTAGTGACGTCTCCTACGAGCAGTACTTC.

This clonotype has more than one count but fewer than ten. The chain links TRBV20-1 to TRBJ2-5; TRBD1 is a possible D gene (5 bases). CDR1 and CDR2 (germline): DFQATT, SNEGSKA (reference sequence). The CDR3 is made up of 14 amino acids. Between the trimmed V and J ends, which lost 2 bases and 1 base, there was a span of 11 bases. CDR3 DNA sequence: TGCAGTGCTAGAACAGGTGCTAGCCAAGAGACCCAGTACTTC. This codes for CSARTGASQETQYF.

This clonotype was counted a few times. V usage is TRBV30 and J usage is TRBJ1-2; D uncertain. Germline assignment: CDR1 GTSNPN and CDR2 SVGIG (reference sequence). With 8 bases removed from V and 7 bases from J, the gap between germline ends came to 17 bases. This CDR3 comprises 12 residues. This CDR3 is CARNHRSGGYTF. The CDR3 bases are TGTGCCCGAAACCATCGCTCGGGTGGCTACACCTTC.

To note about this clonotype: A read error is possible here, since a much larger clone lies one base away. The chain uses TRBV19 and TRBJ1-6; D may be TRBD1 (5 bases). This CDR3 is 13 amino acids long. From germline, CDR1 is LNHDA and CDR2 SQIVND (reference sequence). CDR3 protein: CVSLPGPNSPLHF. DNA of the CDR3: TGTGTCAGTTTACCGGGGCCAAATTCACCCCTCCACTTT. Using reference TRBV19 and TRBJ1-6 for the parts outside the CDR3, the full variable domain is DGGITQSPKYLFRKEGQNVTLSCEQNLNHDAMYWYRQDPGQGLRLIYYSQIVNDFQKGDIAEGYSVSREKKESFPLTVTSAQKNPTAFYLCVSLPGPNSPLHFGNGTRLTVT.

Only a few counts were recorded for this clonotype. The CDR3: CASSLSSGGSGGELFF. For the CDR3, the DNA is TGTGCCAGCAGCTTGTCTAGCGGGGGGAGTGGCGGGGAGCTGTTTTTT. The rearrangement links TRBV5-4 to TRBJ2-2; 11 nucleotides align to TRBD2. V dropped 1 base and J dropped 7; count of bases not matched to a gene: 6. CDR1 is SGHNT, CDR2 YYREEE, per germline (reference sequence). The CDR3 sequence is 16 residues long.

The CDR3 nucleotides read TGCGCCAGCGGGTTACAGGGGGCGGGAGATACGCAGTATTTT. This gives the protein CASGLQGAGDTQYF. The chain joins TRBV4-1 to TRBJ2-3, with TRBD1 matching over 9 bases. Losses at the gene ends were 8 bases for V and 5 bases for J; bases not matched to a gene: 8. Germline V gene sequence: CDR1 MGHRA, CDR2 YSYEKL. The CDR3 is 14 amino acids.

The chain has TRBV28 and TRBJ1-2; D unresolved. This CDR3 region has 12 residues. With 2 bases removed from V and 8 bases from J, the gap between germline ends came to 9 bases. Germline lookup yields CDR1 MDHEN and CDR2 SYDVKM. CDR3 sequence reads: CASSLRLGGYTF. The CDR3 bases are TGTGCCAGCAGTTTAAGGCTGGGGGGCTACACCTTC.

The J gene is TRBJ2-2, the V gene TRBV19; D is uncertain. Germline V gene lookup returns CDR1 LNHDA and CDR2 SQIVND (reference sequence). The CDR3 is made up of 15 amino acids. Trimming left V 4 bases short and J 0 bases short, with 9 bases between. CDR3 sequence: CASSNAATNTGELFF. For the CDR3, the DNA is TGTGCCAGTAGTAATGCGGCCACGAACACCGGGGAGCTGTTTTTT.

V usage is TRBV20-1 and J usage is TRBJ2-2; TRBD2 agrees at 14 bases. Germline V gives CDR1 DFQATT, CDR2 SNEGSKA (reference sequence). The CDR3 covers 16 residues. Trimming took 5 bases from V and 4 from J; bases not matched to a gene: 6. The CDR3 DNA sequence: TGCAGTGCTCCGACTAGCGGGGGGGCGGGCACCGGGGAGCTGTTTTTT. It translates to CSAPTSGGAGTGELFF.

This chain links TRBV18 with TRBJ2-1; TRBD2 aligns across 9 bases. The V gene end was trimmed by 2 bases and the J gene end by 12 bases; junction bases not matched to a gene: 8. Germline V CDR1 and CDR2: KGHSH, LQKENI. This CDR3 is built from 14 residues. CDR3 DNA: TGTGCCAGCTCACCAGCGGGGGGGCCCCTGGGGCAGTTCTTC. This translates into CASSPAGGPLGQFF. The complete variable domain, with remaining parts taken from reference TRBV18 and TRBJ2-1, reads NAGVMQNPRHLVRRRGQEARLRCSPMKGHSHVYWYRQLPEEGLKFMVYLQKENIIDESGMPKERFSAEFPKEGPSILRIQQVVRGDSAAYFCASSPAGGPLGQFFGPGTRLTVL.